The present TCR beta chain was sequenced within a study of blood T cell repertoires in COVID-19. For the study at large: Sources were T cells, B-cell-depleted T cells, or PBMCs; the material itself was cDNA or gDNA.

The repertoire was sequenced with immunoSEQ multiplex PCR; TCRdb's copy has only in-frame clones and lacks some. This sample has around 70,000 clones, with about 90% found just once. The clonotype was recovered from a human donor in a cohort sampled during active COVID-19. The source material was peripheral blood.

CDR3 coding DNA: TGTGCCAGCAGCTTAGCCACCCGAGAGACCCAGTACTTC. Protein sequence: CASSLATRETQYF. This rearrangement joins TRBV5-4 to TRBJ2-5; D remains ambiguous. V lost 2 bases and J lost 4, with 9 bases in between. This CDR3 has 13 amino acids. Germline loops: CDR1 SGHNT, CDR2 YYREEE (reference sequence).